The 4 T cell receptor beta chains listed next were all sequenced from one sample in a study of follicular helper T cells after annual influenza vaccination. Profiled with immunoSEQ multiplex PCR; TCRdb holds only in-frame clones, not every one. This table holds 9,900 or so clones, 70% to 80% found once. Sequencing was performed on CXCR5- memory CD4+ T cells sorted from blood, taken 6 weeks after influenza vaccination. These receptors were taken from an adult who received the influenza vaccine.

The chain has TRBV6-5 and TRBJ2-7, with unresolved D. The V gene lost 8 bases and the J gene lost 12 bases, with 17 bases spanning the gap. The CDR3 consists of 11 residues. Germline assignment: CDR1 MNHEY and CDR2 SVGAGI. CDR3 in amino acids: CASGDRGFGYF. CDR3 coding DNA: TGTGCCAGCGGCGATCGAGGCTTCGGGTACTTC.

The rearrangement links TRBV6-4 to TRBJ2-2; a possible D gene is TRBD2 (7 bases). The germline gives CDR1 MRHNA, CDR2 SNTAGT. This CDR3 spans 15 amino acids. Deletions cut 5 bases from V and 1 base from J, with 11 bases between. DNA of the CDR3: TGTGCCAGCAGTCGGGGGGCAGGGAACACCGGGGAGCTGTTTTTT. Translated, it gives CASSRGAGNTGELFF.

This clone was observed a handful of times. This chain connects TRBV4-3 to TRBJ1-6; the D gene is possibly TRBD1 (5 bases). This CDR3 spans 15 amino acids. Germline V CDR1 and CDR2: LGHNA, YSLEER. The V end was cut by 4 bases, the J end by 6 bases, with 13 bases between. The CDR3 DNA reads TGCGCCAGCAGCCCCCAAGACAGAAGTAATTCACCCCTCCACTTT. Residues: CASSPQDRSNSPLHF.

J is TRBJ2-1 and V is TRBV6-4; 8 bases are shared with TRBD2. Trimming took 5 bases from V and 7 from J; bases not matched to a gene: 7. Germline loops: CDR1 MRHNA, CDR2 SNTAGT. The CDR3 totals 14 residues. CDR3 nucleotides: TGTGCCAGCAGTCTGTTAGCGGGGAAAAATGAGCAGTTCTTC. It yields the protein CASSLLAGKNEQFF.